This TCR beta chain derives from a study of control samples from healthy donors and cancer patients. V lost 2 bases and J 0 bases, leaving 8 bases between the germline ends. This CDR3 spans 15 amino acids. Germline V gene sequence: CDR1 MNHNS, CDR2 SASEGT. Sequencing was performed with immunoSEQ multiplex PCR; in TCRdb, only in-frame clones are kept and a portion is missing. The table lists over 150,000 clones, roughly 94% of them singletons. The specimen was PBMCs. The chain links TRBV6-1 to TRBJ1-3; D not certain. This sequence originates from a man between 60 and 75 years old with colorectal cancer. The CDR3 DNA sequence: TGTGCCAGCAGTGAACTCAGTTTCTCTGGAAACACCATATATTTT. It codes for CASSELSFSGNTIYF.